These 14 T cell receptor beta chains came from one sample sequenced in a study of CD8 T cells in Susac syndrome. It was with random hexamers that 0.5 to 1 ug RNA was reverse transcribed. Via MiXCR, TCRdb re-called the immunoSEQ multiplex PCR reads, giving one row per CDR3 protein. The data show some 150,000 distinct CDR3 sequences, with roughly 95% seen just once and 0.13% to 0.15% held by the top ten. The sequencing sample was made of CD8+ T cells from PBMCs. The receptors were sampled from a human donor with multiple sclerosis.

CDR3 amino acids: CASSPTGDPYEQYF. The CDR3, as DNA: TGTGCCAGCAGCCCGACGGGGGACCCCTACGAGCAGTACTTC. The V and J genes are TRBV9 and TRBJ2-7; a possible D gene is TRBD2 (6 bases). Germline CDR1 SGDLS, CDR2 YYNGEE. The CDR3 has 14 residues. V dropped 4 bases and J dropped 2 bases, with 13 bases sitting between them.

CDR3 sequence reads: CASSPPGGVSSYNEQFF. In DNA form, the CDR3 reads TGTGCCAGCTCACCACCTGGCGGGGTGAGCTCCTACAATGAGCAGTTCTTC. J is TRBJ2-1 and V is TRBV18; D perhaps matches TRBD2 (6 bases). Germline CDR1 KGHSH, CDR2 LQKENI. This CDR3 is built from 17 residues. Trimming removed 0 bases at V and 0 bases at J, with 12 bases between.

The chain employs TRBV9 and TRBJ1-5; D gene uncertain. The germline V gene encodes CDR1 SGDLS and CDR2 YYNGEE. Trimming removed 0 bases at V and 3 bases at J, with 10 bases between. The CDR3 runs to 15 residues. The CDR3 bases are TGTGCCAGCAGCGTAGGCCTTGGACCCAATCAGCCCCAGCATTTT. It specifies CASSVGLGPNQPQHF. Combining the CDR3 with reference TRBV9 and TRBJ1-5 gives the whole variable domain DSGVTQTPKHLITATGQRVTLRCSPRSGDLSVYWYQQSLDQGLQFLIQYYNGEERAKGNILERFSAQQFPDLHSELNLSSLELGDSALYFCASSVGLGPNQPQHFGDGTRLSIL.

The CDR3: CSVDQRGGYNEQFF. The DNA for the CDR3 is TGCAGCGTTGACCAGCGGGGGGGTTACAATGAGCAGTTCTTC. The genes are TRBV29-1 and TRBJ2-1; 10 bases align to TRBD2. Germline V gene lookup returns CDR1 SQVTM and CDR2 ANQGSEA. The V segment lost 3 bases and the J segment 4 bases; nucleotides outside the gene matches: 3. The CDR3 length is 14 residues.

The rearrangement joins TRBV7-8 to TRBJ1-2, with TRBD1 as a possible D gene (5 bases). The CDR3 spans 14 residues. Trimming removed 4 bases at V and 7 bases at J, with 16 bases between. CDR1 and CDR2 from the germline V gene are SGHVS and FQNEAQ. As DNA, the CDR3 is TGTGCCAGCAGCTCAGTGGGGCCTGGGGTTGGCTACACCTTC. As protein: CASSSVGPGVGYTF.

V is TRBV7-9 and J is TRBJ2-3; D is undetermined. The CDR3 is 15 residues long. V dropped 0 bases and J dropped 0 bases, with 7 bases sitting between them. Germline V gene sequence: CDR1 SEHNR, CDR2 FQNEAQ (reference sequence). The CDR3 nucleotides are TGTGCCAGCAGCTTAGCGGAGCTTAGCACAGATACGCAGTATTTT. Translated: CASSLAELSTDTQYF. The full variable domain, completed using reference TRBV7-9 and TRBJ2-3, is DTGVSQNPRHKITKRGQNVTFRCDPISEHNRLYWYRQTLGQGPEFLTYFQNEAQLEKSRLLSDRFSAERPKGSFSTLEIQRTEQGDSAMYLCASSLAELSTDTQYFGPGTRLTVL.

The CDR3, as DNA: TGTGCCAGCAGCCGCCTTCCTGAAGCTTTCTTT. It encodes CASSRLPEAFF. The V gene is TRBV12-3 or TRBV12-4, the J gene TRBJ1-1; no definite D call. V was shortened by 6 bases and J by 6 bases, with 8 bases between the two germline ends. The CDR3 has 11 residues.

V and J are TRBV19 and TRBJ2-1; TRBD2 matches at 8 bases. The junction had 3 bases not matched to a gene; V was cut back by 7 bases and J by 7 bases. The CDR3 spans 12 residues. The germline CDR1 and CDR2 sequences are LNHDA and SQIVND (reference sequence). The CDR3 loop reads CASTGTRNEQFF. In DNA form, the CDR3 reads TGTGCCAGTACTGGGACTAGGAATGAGCAGTTCTTC.

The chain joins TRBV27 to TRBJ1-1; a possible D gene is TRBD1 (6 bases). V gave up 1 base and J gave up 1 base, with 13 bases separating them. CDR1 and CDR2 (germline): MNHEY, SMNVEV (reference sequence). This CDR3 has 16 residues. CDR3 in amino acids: CASSLLRGRGNTEAFF. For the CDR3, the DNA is TGTGCCAGCAGTTTATTAAGGGGCAGGGGGAACACTGAAGCTTTCTTT.

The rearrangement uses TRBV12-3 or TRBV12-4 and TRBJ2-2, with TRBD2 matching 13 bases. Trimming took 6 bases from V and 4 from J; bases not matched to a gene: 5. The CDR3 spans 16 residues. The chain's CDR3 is CASRPGTSGITGELFF. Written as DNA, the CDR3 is TGTGCCAGCAGACCCGGGACTAGCGGGATCACCGGGGAGCTGTTTTTT.

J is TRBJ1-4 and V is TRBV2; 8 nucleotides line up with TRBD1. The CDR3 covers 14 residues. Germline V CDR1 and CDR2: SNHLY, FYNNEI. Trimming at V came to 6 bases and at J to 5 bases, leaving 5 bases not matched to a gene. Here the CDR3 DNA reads TGTGCCAGCAGAGGACAGGGATCAAATGAAAAACTGTTTTTT. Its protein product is CASRGQGSNEKLFF.

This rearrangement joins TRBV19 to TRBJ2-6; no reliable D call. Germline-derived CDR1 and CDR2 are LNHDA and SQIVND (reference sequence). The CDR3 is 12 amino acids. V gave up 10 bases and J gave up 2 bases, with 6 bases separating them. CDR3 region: CATVAGANVLTF. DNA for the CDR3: TGTGCCACCGTGGCTGGGGCCAACGTCCTGACTTTC.

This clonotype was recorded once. The CDR3 region has the DNA TGTGCCAGTAGTATAGGACAGAGCAATCAGCCCCAGCATTTT. The encoded protein is CASSIGQSNQPQHF. The chain uses TRBV19 and TRBJ1-5; D is perhaps TRBD1 (5 bases). The CDR3 length is 14 residues. Germline CDR1 LNHDA, CDR2 SQIVND (reference sequence). V was pared by 1 base and J by 1 base, with 5 bases between.

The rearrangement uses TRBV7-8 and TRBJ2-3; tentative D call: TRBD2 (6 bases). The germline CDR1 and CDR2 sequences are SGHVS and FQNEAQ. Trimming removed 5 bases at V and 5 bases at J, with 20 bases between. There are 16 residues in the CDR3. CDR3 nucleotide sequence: TGTGCCAGCAGCCGATCGGGACTGATGGCAAGAGATACGCAGTATTTT. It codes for CASSRSGLMARDTQYF.